The 26 T cell receptor beta chains in this list originate from one sample, sequenced in a study of cytomegalovirus exposure and HLA in healthy donors. The method was immunoSEQ multiplex PCR; TCRdb's version includes in-frame clones alone and lacks a portion of them. This sample has under 300,000 clones; approximately 86% occur once, and the top ten carry about 1%. The source material was PBMCs. These receptors were obtained from a woman between 18 and 30 years old in good health and CMV-seronegative.

This chain joins TRBV9 and TRBJ2-7, with 10 nucleotides matching TRBD2. CDR1 is SGDLS and CDR2 is YYNGEE in the germline V gene. With V trimmed by 0 bases and J by 1 base, 10 bases remained unmatched. This CDR3 has 18 residues. The CDR3 DNA reads TGTGCCAGCAGCGTAGGTACGGGAGCTAGCGGGAGTTCCTACGAGCAGTACTTC. It specifies CASSVGTGASGSSYEQYF. Full variable domain (outside the CDR3, taken from reference TRBV9 and TRBJ2-7): DSGVTQTPKHLITATGQRVTLRCSPRSGDLSVYWYQQSLDQGLQFLIQYYNGEERAKGNILERFSAQQFPDLHSELNLSSLELGDSALYFCASSVGTGASGSSYEQYFGPGTRLTVT.

The genes are TRBV6-5 and TRBJ2-1; TRBD2 matches 7 bases. Trimming removed 5 bases from V and 7 bases from J; junction bases left unmatched: 5. The CDR3 has 13 amino acids. Germline-derived CDR1 and CDR2 are MNHEY and SVGAGI. This CDR3 is CASSRTSANEQFF. The DNA of the CDR3 is TGTGCCAGCAGTAGGACTAGTGCAAATGAGCAGTTCTTC.

The chain uses TRBV7-2 and TRBJ2-5; weak D call: TRBD2 (5 bases). The CDR3 sequence is 14 residues long. The germline V gene has CDR1 SGHTA and CDR2 FQGNSA. The V gene lost 2 bases and the J gene lost 2 bases, with 9 bases spanning the gap. The CDR3 DNA follows: TGTGCCAGCAGCTTAAACCGGGGACAAGAGACCCAGTACTTC. Its protein product is CASSLNRGQETQYF. Using reference TRBV7-2 and TRBJ2-5 for the parts outside the CDR3, the full variable domain is GAGVSQSPSNKVTEKGKDVELRCDPISGHTALYWYRQSLGQGLEFLIYFQGNSAPDKSGLPSDRFSAERTGGSVSTLTIQRTQQEDSAVYLCASSLNRGQETQYFGPGTRLLVL.

The CDR3 loop reads CASSSGLGLTGELFF. The CDR3, as DNA: TGTGCCAGCAGCTCGGGACTAGGACTCACCGGGGAGCTGTTTTTT. V gene TRBV13 combines with J gene TRBJ2-2, with 8 positions matching TRBD2. With 4 bases clipped from V and 4 bases from J, the junction kept 5 bases outside the gene matches. The CDR3 spans 15 residues. Germline CDR1 PRHDT, CDR2 FYEKMQ (reference sequence).

V and J are TRBV6-5 and TRBJ2-3; tentatively, D is TRBD2 (5 bases). This CDR3 has 14 residues. V was trimmed by 5 bases and J by 0 bases, leaving 9 bases between them. Germline V gene lookup returns CDR1 MNHEY and CDR2 SVGAGI. The CDR3 loop reads CASSPGISTDTQYF. CDR3 bases: TGTGCCAGCAGTCCGGGGATCAGCACAGATACGCAGTATTTT.

This chain links TRBV7-9 with TRBJ1-2; D unclear. Trimming removed 0 bases at V and 2 bases at J, with 13 bases between. The V gene's germline CDR1 is SEHNR and CDR2 FQNEAQ (reference sequence). The CDR3 is 16 amino acids. The CDR3 DNA follows: TGTGCCAGCAGCTTAGCGTTAACTCAACGAAACTATGGCTACACCTTC. This encodes CASSLALTQRNYGYTF.

V usage is TRBV9 and J usage is TRBJ2-1, with TRBD1 matching 9 bases. The V segment lost 0 bases and the J segment 9 bases; nucleotides outside the gene matches: 1. Looked up from germline, CDR1 is SGDLS and CDR2 is YYNGEE. The CDR3 runs to 13 residues. The CDR3: CASSVGTGVEQFF. The CDR3 coding sequence is TGTGCCAGCAGCGTAGGGACAGGGGTTGAGCAGTTCTTC.

This chain links TRBV5-1 with TRBJ1-5; D possibly corresponds to TRBD1 (6 bases). Trimming removed 5 bases at V and 3 bases at J, with 15 bases between. Germline V CDR1 and CDR2: SGHRS, YFSETQ. The CDR3 consists of 15 residues. The CDR3 DNA follows: TGCGCCAGCAGTGAGGGGGTCAGTAACAATCAGCCCCAGCATTTT. As protein: CASSEGVSNNQPQHF.

The chain links TRBV27 to TRBJ2-7; D remains unclear. Germline V gene data show CDR1 as MNHEY and CDR2 as SMNVEV (reference sequence). The CDR3 contains 15 residues. Trimming removed 8 bases from V and 2 bases from J, with 19 bases in between. As DNA, the CDR3 is TGTGCCAGCTTCCCCCGTCTGTCCAGGACCTACGAGCAGTACTTC. Translating gives CASFPRLSRTYEQYF.

The chain combines TRBV7-9 with TRBJ2-7, with 7 nucleotides matching TRBD1. Germline CDR1 reads SEHNR; CDR2 reads FQNEAQ (reference sequence). After removal of 5 bases from V and 0 bases from J, the junction contained 10 bases not matched to a gene. This CDR3 contains 16 residues. CDR3 loop: CASSPPDRASSYEQYF. The CDR3 DNA reads TGTGCCAGCAGCCCCCCCGACAGGGCGAGCTCCTACGAGCAGTACTTC.

The V gene is TRBV11-3, the J gene TRBJ1-6; D is uncertain. The CDR3 has 13 amino acids. V lost 5 bases to trimming and J lost 8 bases, with 10 bases between them. The V gene's germline CDR1 is SGHNT and CDR2 YENEEA. DNA of the CDR3: TGTGCCAGCAGCGCCGAGATCTATTCACCCCTCCACTTT. The encoded protein is CASSAEIYSPLHF.

This clone has a single count. The chain couples TRBV7-8 to TRBJ1-4, with D possibly TRBD1 on 5 matching bases. The CDR3 consists of 14 residues. From germline, CDR1 is SGHVS and CDR2 FQNEAQ. Trimming took 1 base from V and 10 from J, leaving 13 bases between them. The CDR3 DNA reads as TGTGCCAGCAGCTTAGAGGGCGGACAAACAAAACTGTTTTTT. Its translation is CASSLEGGQTKLFF.

This clone appeared once. This chain uses TRBV6-6 with TRBJ2-7, with 10 bases fitting TRBD1. The length of the CDR3 is 14 residues. Germline-derived CDR1 and CDR2 are MNHNY and SVGAGI (reference sequence). J gave up 3 bases and V 5 bases, and 4 bases lay outside the gene matches. CDR3 sequence reads: CASSDRGRDYEQYF. CDR3 coding DNA: TGTGCCAGCAGTGACAGGGGGCGCGACTACGAGCAGTACTTC.

The chain carries TRBV27 and TRBJ2-3; 10 bases match TRBD2. Germline-derived CDR1 and CDR2 are MNHEY and SMNVEV (reference sequence). This CDR3 spans 17 amino acids. V lost 4 bases, J lost 6 bases, and 13 bases stayed unmatched. The CDR3 sequence is CASSYKPGLAFIDTQYF. In DNA, the CDR3 is TGTGCCAGCAGTTATAAACCGGGACTAGCGTTCATTGATACGCAGTATTTT.

V gene TRBV20-1 combines with J gene TRBJ1-2; the D gene is possibly TRBD1 (5 bases). Germline values: CDR1 DFQATT, CDR2 SNEGSKA (reference sequence). The CDR3 contains 10 residues. Between the trimmed V and J ends, which lost 6 bases and 6 bases, there was a span of 8 bases. The CDR3 bases are TGCAGTGCCCCGACAGATGGCTACACCTTC. Its protein product is CSAPTDGYTF.

V usage is TRBV18 and J usage is TRBJ1-5; 7 bases fit TRBD1. This CDR3 has 14 amino acids. Per the germline V gene, CDR1 is KGHSH and CDR2 is LQKENI. The J segment lost 4 bases and the V segment lost 4 bases, leaving 4 bases of the junction unmatched. CDR3 coding DNA: TGTGCCAGCTCACAGGGGACAGTGAATCAGCCCCAGCATTTT. Translation: CASSQGTVNQPQHF.

The chain has TRBV2 and TRBJ1-2, with unresolved D. Germline CDR1 and CDR2: SNHLY and FYNNEI. The V end lost 4 bases, the J end lost 5 bases, and 11 bases lay between the germline ends. The CDR3 totals 13 residues. Here the CDR3 reads CASSGMSAYGYTF. The CDR3 DNA follows: TGTGCCAGCAGTGGAATGTCCGCGTATGGCTACACCTTC.

V and J are TRBV11-2 and TRBJ2-7, with D possibly TRBD1 on 5 matching bases. V lost 6 bases, J lost 4 bases, and 16 bases lay in between. The CDR3 has 14 amino acids. Germline lookup yields CDR1 SGHAT and CDR2 FQNNGV. In DNA, the CDR3 is TGTGCCAGCAGACCTTTGACAGAACCGTACGAGCAGTACTTC. It yields the protein CASRPLTEPYEQYF.

The V call is TRBV5-1, the J call TRBJ2-3, with 8 bases matching TRBD1. The CDR3 runs 15 residues. The J segment lost 3 bases and the V segment lost 0 bases, leaving 3 bases of the junction unmatched. The germline V gene encodes CDR1 SGHRS and CDR2 YFSETQ. CDR3 in amino acids: CASSLAWTGTDTQYF. The CDR3 DNA sequence: TGCGCCAGCAGCTTGGCTTGGACAGGGACAGATACGCAGTATTTT.

The V call is TRBV11-2, the J call TRBJ1-5; D is undetermined. V dropped 5 bases and J dropped 2 bases, with 7 bases sitting between them. The CDR3 totals 13 residues. Per germline, CDR1 SGHAT and CDR2 FQNNGV. The CDR3 protein is CASSRGGNQPQHF. For the CDR3, the DNA is TGTGCCAGCAGCCGGGGTGGCAATCAGCCCCAGCATTTT.

This sequence joins TRBV6-6 and TRBJ2-3; D remains unclear. CDR3 length: 13 residues. The germline V and J ends were trimmed by 2 bases and 2 bases, with 5 bases remaining between them. Per germline, CDR1 MNHNY and CDR2 SVGAGI (reference sequence). The chain's CDR3 is CASSYRLTDTQYF. The DNA of the CDR3 is TGTGCCAGCAGTTACCGACTCACAGATACGCAGTATTTT.

The rearrangement links TRBV30 to TRBJ1-6, with D tentatively TRBD1 (6 bases). Trimming removed 4 bases at V and 6 bases at J, with 16 bases between. CDR3 size: 15 residues. Germline CDR1 GTSNPN, CDR2 SVGIG (reference sequence). The CDR3 sequence: CAWIQRGGGNSPLHF. The CDR3 coding sequence is TGTGCCTGGATCCAAAGGGGGGGTGGTAATTCACCCCTCCACTTT.

The genes are TRBV29-1 and TRBJ1-1; unclear D gene. This CDR3 is built from 13 residues. Per germline, CDR1 SQVTM and CDR2 ANQGSEA. Trimming cost V 6 bases and J 5 bases, with 16 bases left between them. CDR3 region: CSVIPKVATEAFF. DNA for the CDR3: TGCAGCGTGATACCAAAGGTAGCTACTGAAGCTTTCTTT.

V is TRBV10-3 and J is TRBJ2-2, with D possibly being TRBD2 (6 bases). Germline CDR1 reads ENHRY; CDR2 reads SYGVKD. V dropped 10 bases and J dropped 8 bases, with 11 bases sitting between them. The CDR3 length is 11 residues. CDR3 in DNA: TGTGCCACGGGTCTAGCGGGGGAGCTGTTTTTT. It codes for CATGLAGELFF.

The chain combines TRBV6-6 with TRBJ1-1, with D possibly being TRBD1 (5 bases). The V gene's germline CDR1 is MNHNY and CDR2 SVGAGI (reference sequence). The CDR3 has 14 residues. The germline V and J ends were trimmed by 6 bases and 3 bases, with 14 bases remaining between them. The CDR3 sequence is CASRPRVGDTEAFF. The CDR3 bases are TGTGCCAGCAGACCCAGGGTAGGGGACACTGAAGCTTTCTTT.

This chain uses TRBV4-3 with TRBJ2-7; 9 nucleotides agree with TRBD1. The length of the CDR3 is 15 residues. Germline trimming cut 3 bases from V and 2 bases from J; bases unmatched to any gene: 5. CDR1 is LGHNA, CDR2 YSLEER, per germline. CDR3 bases: TGCGCCAGCAGCCAGGGCCGGACAGGGGCCTACGAGCAGTACTTC. Protein product: CASSQGRTGAYEQYF.